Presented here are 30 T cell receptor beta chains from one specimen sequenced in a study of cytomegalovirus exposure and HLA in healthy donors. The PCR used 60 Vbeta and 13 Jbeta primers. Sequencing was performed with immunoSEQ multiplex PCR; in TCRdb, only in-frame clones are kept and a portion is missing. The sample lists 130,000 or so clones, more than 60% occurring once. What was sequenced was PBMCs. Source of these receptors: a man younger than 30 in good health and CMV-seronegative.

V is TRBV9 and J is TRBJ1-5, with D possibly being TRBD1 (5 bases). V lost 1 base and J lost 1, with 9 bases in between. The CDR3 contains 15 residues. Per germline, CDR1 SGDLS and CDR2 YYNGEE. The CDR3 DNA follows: TGTGCCAGCAGCGTAACTGGGGGGAGCAATCAGCCCCAGCATTTT. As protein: CASSVTGGSNQPQHF.

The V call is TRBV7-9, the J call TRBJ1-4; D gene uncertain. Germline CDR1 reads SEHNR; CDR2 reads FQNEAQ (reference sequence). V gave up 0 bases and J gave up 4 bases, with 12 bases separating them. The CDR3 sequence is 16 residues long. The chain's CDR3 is CASSLALALDNEKLFF. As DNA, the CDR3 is TGTGCCAGCAGCTTAGCGCTGGCTCTAGATAATGAAAAACTGTTTTTT.

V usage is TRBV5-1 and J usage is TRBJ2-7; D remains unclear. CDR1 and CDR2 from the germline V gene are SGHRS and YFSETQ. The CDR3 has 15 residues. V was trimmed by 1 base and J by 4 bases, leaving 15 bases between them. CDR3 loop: CASSLSLGGSYEQYF. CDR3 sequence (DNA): TGCGCCAGCAGCTTGAGTCTCGGCGGATCTTACGAGCAGTACTTC.

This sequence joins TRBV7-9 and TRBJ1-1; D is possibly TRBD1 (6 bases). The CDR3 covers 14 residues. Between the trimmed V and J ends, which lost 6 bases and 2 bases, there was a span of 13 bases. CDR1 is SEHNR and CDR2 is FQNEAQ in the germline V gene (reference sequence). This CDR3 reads CASSRTATNTEAFF. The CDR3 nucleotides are TGTGCCAGCAGTCGGACAGCCACAAACACTGAAGCTTTCTTT.

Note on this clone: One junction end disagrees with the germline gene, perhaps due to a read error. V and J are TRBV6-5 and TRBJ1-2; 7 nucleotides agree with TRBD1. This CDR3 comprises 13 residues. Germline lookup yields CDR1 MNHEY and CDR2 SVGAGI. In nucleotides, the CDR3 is TGTGCCAGCAGTACGACAGGGAACTATGGCTACCCCTTC. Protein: CASSTTGNYGYPF.

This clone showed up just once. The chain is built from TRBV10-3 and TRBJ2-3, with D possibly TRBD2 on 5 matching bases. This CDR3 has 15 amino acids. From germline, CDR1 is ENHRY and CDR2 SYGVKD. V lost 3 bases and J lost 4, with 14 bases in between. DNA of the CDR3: TGTGCCATCAGTGAATCGGGAAGGTTTGCAGATACGCAGTATTTT. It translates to CAISESGRFADTQYF.

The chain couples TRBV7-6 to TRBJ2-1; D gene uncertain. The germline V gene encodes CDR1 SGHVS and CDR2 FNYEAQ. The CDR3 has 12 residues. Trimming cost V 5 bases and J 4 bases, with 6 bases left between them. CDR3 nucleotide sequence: TGTGCCAGCAGCGTCGGGTACAATGAGCAGTTCTTC. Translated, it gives CASSVGYNEQFF.

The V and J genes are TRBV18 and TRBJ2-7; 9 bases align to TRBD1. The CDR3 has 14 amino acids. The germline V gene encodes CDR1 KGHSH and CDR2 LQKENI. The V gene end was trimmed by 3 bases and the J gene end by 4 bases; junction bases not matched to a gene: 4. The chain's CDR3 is CASSPRDREYEQYF. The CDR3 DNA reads TGTGCCAGCTCACCGCGGGACAGGGAATACGAGCAGTACTTC.

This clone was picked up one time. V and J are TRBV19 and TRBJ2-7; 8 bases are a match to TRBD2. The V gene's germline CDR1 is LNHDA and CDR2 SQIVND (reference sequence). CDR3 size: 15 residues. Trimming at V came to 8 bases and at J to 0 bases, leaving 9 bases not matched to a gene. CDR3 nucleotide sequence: TGTGCCAGTGGCCCCCGGGAGGGGGGCTCCTACGAGCAGTACTTC. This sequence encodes CASGPREGGSYEQYF.

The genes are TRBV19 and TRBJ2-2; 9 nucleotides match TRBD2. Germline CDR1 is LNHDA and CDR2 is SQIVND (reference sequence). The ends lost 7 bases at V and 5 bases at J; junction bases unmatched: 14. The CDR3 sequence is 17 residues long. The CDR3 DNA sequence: TGTGCCAGTACCGGTGGGGGGCTAGCGGGGCAGACCGGGGAGCTGTTTTTT. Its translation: CASTGGGLAGQTGELFF.

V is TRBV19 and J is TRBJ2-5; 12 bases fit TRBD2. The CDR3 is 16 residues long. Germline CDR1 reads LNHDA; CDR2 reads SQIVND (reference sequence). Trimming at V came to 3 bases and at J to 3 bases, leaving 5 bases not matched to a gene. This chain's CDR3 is CASSIGTSGLKETQYF. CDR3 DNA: TGTGCCAGTAGTATTGGGACTAGCGGGCTTAAAGAGACCCAGTACTTC. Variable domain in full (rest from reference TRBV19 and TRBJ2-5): DGGITQSPKYLFRKEGQNVTLSCEQNLNHDAMYWYRQDPGQGLRLIYYSQIVNDFQKGDIAEGYSVSREKKESFPLTVTSAQKNPTAFYLCASSIGTSGLKETQYFGPGTRLLVL.

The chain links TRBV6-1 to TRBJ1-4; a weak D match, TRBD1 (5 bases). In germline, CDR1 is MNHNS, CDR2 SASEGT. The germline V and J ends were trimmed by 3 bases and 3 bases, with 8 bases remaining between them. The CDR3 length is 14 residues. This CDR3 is CASSDLGPNEKLFF. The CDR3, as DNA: TGTGCCAGCAGTGACCTGGGGCCTAATGAAAAACTGTTTTTT.

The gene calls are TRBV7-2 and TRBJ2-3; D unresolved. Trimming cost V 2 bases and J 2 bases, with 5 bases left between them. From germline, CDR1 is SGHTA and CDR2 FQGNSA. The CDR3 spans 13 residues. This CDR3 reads CASSLLFTDTQYF. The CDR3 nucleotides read TGTGCCAGCAGCTTACTGTTCACAGATACGCAGTATTTT.

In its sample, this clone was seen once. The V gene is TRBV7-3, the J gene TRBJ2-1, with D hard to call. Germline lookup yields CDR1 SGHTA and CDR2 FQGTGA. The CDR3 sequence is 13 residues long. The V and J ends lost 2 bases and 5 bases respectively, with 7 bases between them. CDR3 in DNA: TGTGCCAGCAGCTTAGAAGCCAACAATGAGCAGTTCTTC. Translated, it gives CASSLEANNEQFF.

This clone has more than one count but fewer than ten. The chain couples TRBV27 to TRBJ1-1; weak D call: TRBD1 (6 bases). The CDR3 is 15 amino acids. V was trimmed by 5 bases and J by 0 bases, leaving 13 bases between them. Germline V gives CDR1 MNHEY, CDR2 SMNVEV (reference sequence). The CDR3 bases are TGTGCCAGCAGTGCCCAGGACAGATTGAACACTGAAGCTTTCTTT. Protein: CASSAQDRLNTEAFF.

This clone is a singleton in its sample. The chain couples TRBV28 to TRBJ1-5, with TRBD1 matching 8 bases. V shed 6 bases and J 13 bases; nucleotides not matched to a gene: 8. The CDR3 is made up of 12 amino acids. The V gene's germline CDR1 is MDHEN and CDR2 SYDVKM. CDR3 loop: CASRPGQGPQHF. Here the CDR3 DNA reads TGTGCCAGCAGGCCTGGACAGGGCCCTCAGCATTTT.

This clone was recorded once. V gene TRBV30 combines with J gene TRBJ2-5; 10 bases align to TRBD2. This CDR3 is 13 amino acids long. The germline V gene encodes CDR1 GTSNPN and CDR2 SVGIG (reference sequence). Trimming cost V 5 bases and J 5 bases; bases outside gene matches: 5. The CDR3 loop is CAWLNSGGETQYF. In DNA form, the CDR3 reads TGTGCCTGGCTTAATAGCGGGGGGGAGACCCAGTACTTC.

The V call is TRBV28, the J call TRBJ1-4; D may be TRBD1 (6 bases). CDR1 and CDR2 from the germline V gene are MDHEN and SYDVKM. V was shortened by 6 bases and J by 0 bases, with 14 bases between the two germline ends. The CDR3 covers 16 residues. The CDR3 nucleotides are TGTGCCAGCAGATCCACAGGGCCCTCAACTAATGAAAAACTGTTTTTT. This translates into CASRSTGPSTNEKLFF.

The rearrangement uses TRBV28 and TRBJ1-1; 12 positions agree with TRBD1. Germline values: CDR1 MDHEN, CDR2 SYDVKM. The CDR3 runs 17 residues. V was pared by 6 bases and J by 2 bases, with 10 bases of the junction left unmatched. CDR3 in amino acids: CASRGRDRGHANTEAFF. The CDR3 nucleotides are TGTGCCAGCAGGGGGAGGGACAGGGGGCATGCAAACACTGAAGCTTTCTTT.

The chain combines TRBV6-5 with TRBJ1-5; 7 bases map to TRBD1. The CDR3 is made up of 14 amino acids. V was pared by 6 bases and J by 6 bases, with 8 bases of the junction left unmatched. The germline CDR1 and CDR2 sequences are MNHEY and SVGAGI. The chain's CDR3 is CASRGTETGQPQHF. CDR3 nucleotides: TGTGCCAGCAGAGGGACAGAGACAGGTCAGCCCCAGCATTTT.

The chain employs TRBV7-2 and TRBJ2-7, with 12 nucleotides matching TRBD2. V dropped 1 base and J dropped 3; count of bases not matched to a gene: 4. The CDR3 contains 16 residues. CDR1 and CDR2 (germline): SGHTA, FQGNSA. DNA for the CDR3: TGTGCCAGCAGCTTAGGCCTAGCGGGAGGGTACTACGAGCAGTACTTC. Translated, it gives CASSLGLAGGYYEQYF.

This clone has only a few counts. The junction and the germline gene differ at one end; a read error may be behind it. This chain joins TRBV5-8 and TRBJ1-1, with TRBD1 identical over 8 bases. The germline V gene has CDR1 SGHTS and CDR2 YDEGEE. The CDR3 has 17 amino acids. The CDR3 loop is CASRLGQGAYVNTEAFF. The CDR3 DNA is TGTGCCAGCAGATTGGGGCAGGGGGCATATGTGAACACTGAAGCTTTCTTT.

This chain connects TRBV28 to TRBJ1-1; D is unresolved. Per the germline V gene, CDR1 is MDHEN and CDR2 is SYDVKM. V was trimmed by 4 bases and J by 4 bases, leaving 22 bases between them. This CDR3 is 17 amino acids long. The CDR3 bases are TGTGCCAGCAGTTCTATTCGCCGGGTCCAGAGAGGCACTGAAGCTTTCTTT. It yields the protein CASSSIRRVQRGTEAFF.

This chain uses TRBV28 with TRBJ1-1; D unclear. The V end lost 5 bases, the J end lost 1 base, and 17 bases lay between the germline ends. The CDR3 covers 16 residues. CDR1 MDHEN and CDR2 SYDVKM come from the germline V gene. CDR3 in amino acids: CASSPNFYRSNTEAFF. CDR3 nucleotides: TGTGCCAGCAGTCCAAACTTTTACCGTTCGAACACTGAAGCTTTCTTT.

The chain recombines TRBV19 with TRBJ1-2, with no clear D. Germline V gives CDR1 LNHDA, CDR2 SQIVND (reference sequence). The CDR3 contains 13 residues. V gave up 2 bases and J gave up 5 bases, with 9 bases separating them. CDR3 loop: CASSIMGPYGYTF. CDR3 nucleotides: TGTGCCAGTAGTATAATGGGCCCTTATGGCTACACCTTC. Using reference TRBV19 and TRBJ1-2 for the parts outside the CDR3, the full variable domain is DGGITQSPKYLFRKEGQNVTLSCEQNLNHDAMYWYRQDPGQGLRLIYYSQIVNDFQKGDIAEGYSVSREKKESFPLTVTSAQKNPTAFYLCASSIMGPYGYTFGSGTRLTVV.

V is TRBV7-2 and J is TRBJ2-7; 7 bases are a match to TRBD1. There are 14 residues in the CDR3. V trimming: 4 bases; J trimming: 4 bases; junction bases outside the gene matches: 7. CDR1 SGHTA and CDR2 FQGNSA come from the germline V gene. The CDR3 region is CASSSRQGGYEQYF. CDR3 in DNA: TGTGCCAGCAGCTCCCGACAGGGTGGGTACGAGCAGTACTTC.

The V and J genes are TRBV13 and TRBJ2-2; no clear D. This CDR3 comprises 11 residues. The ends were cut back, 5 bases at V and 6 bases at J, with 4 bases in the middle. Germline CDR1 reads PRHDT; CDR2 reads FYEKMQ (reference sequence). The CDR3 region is CASSQSGELFF. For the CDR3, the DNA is TGTGCCAGCAGCCAGTCCGGGGAGCTGTTTTTT. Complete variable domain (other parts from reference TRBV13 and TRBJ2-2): AAGVIQSPRHLIKEKRETATLKCYPIPRHDTVYWYQQGPGQDPQFLISFYEKMQSDKGSIPDRFSAQQFSDYHSELNMSSLELGDSALYFCASSQSGELFFGEGSRLTVL.

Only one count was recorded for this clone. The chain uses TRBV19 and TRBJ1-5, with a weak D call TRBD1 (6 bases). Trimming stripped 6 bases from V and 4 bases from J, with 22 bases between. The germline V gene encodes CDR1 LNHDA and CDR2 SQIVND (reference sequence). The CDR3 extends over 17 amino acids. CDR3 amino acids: CASRGRAQGLPNQPQHF. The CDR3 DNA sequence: TGTGCCAGTAGGGGCCGGGCACAGGGCCTACCAAATCAGCCCCAGCATTTT.

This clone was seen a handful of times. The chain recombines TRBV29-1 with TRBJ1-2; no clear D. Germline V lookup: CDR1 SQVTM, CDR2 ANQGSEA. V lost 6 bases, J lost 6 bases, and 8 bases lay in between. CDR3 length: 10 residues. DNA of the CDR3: TGCAGCGTGGCCCAGGATGGCTACACCTTC. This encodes CSVAQDGYTF.

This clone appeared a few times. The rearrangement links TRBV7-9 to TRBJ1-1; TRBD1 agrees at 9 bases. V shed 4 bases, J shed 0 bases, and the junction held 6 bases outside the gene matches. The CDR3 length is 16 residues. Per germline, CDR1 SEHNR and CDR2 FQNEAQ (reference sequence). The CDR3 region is CASSSGTGFMNTEAFF. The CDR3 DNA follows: TGTGCCAGCAGCTCAGGGACAGGGTTCATGAACACTGAAGCTTTCTTT.